These T cell receptor beta chains were read from a single sample in a study of Ad26.COV2.S vaccination and SARS-CoV-2 variants. The method was immunoSEQ multiplex PCR; TCRdb's version includes in-frame clones alone and lacks a portion of them. The top ten clones hold approximately 12% of a sample with about 430,000 clones, roughly 90% of them seen once. The sample here was peripheral blood, taken in a trial of Ad26.COV2.S vaccine versus placebo. The receptors were sampled from a person between 18 and 65 years old who received the Ad26.COV2.S COVID-19 vaccine or a placebo. The CDR3 runs from the conserved cysteine through the conserved F or W. D genes are given only for firm matches. Expanded clones are given a class, and other clones once, few, many or no size at all.

>TRBV7-2|TRBD2|TRBJ2-5|few
CASSPQRGGQETQYF
TGTGCCAGCAGCCCCCAGCGGGGGGGGCAAGAGACCCAGTACTTC
>TRBV7-2|TRBD2|TRBJ2-1|.
CASSFGGSPPNEQFF
TGTGCCAGCAGCTTCGGCGGGAGCCCTCCCAATGAGCAGTTCTTC
>TRBV7-3|TRBD2|TRBJ2-1|.
CASSLAGLADNEQFF
TGTGCCAGCAGCTTGGCTGGACTAGCGGATAATGAGCAGTTCTTC
>TRBV6-6|TRBD1|TRBJ1-1|.
CASSPIQGATGMNTEAFF
TGTGCCAGCAGTCCCATACAGGGGGCAACGGGGATGAACACTGAAGCTTTCTTT
>TRBV30|.|TRBJ2-1|.
CAWSGGTYSSYNEQFF
TGTGCCTGGAGTGGGGGGACGTACAGCTCCTACAATGAGCAGTTCTTC
>TRBV7-9|TRBD1|TRBJ1-1|once
CASSESGQVIGTEAFF
TGTGCCAGCAGCGAATCCGGACAGGTCATTGGCACTGAAGCTTTCTTT
>TRBV19|TRBD1|TRBJ2-7|.
CASSGLGQEDEQYF
TGTGCCAGTAGCGGCCTAGGACAGGAGGACGAGCAGTACTTC
>TRBV7-3|.|TRBJ2-5|.
CASSLGARETQYF
TGTGCCAGCAGCTTAGGGGCTCGAGAGACCCAGTACTTC
>TRBV6-1|.|TRBJ2-2|once
CASSETWTQTGELFF
TGTGCCAGCAGTGAAACTTGGACCCAGACCGGGGAGCTGTTTTTT
>TRBV9|.|TRBJ2-7|.
CASSVTGMREEQYF
TGTGCCAGCAGCGTTACAGGGATGAGGGAGGAGCAGTACTTC
>TRBV27|TRBD1|TRBJ2-1|.
CASSLGQGTYNEQFF
TGTGCCAGCAGTTTGGGACAGGGTACCTACAATGAGCAGTTCTTC
>TRBV6-2/TRBV6-3|.|TRBJ2-5|.
CASSRGLFQETQYF
TGTGCCAGCAGCCGGGGTCTTTTCCAAGAGACCCAGTACTTC
>TRBV6-6|.|TRBJ2-4|few
CASSRSIAKNIQYF
TGTGCCAGCAGTCGATCTATAGCCAAAAACATTCAGTACTTC
>TRBV29-1|.|TRBJ1-1|.
CSAITDSLNTEAFF
TGCAGCGCCATTACGGACAGCCTGAACACTGAAGCTTTCTTT
>TRBV3-1/TRBV3-2|TRBD1|TRBJ2-5|.
CASSPRQGQETQYF
TGTGCCAGCAGCCCGAGACAGGGCCAAGAGACCCAGTACTTC
>TRBV30|TRBD1|TRBJ1-4|once
CAWSGGTGRINEKLFF
TGTGCCTGGAGTGGGGGGACAGGGAGGATTAATGAAAAACTGTTTTTT
>TRBV3-1/TRBV3-2|.|TRBJ2-7|.
CASSQDQVWGHRYEQYF
TGTGCCAGCAGCCAAGATCAAGTGTGGGGGCATCGCTACGAGCAGTACTTC
>TRBV30|.|TRBJ2-7|once
CASLRSSYEQYF
TGTGCCTCCCTCAGGTCTTCCTACGAGCAGTACTTC
>TRBV5-8|TRBD1|TRBJ2-5|.
CASSPGTGASYQETQYF
TGTGCCAGCAGCCCCGGGACAGGGGCGAGCTACCAAGAGACCCAGTACTTC
>TRBV19|TRBD2|TRBJ2-7|.
CASSMGTSGSPFEQYF
TGTGCCAGTAGTATGGGGACTAGCGGGAGCCCTTTCGAGCAGTACTTC
>TRBV30|.|TRBJ1-2|.
CAWSVIGYGYTF
TGTGCCTGGAGTGTAATCGGCTATGGCTACACCTTC
>TRBV9|.|TRBJ1-1|.
CASSQRSDLNTEAFF
TGTGCCAGCAGCCAGCGATCTGACCTGAACACTGAAGCTTTCTTT
>TRBV28|TRBD2|TRBJ2-1|.
CASSFASGRPGNEQFF
TGTGCCAGCAGTTTCGCTAGCGGGAGGCCTGGCAATGAGCAGTTCTTC
>TRBV25-1|.|TRBJ1-1|.
CASSGTGLNTEAFF
TGTGCCAGCAGTGGAACAGGGTTGAACACTGAAGCTTTCTTT
>TRBV5-4|.|TRBJ1-5|.
CASSLGGDQPQHF
TGTGCCAGCAGCTTGGGGGGGGACCAGCCCCAGCATTTT
>TRBV19|.|TRBJ1-2|few
CASSISSLYGYTF
TGTGCCAGTAGTATATCCAGCTTATATGGCTACACCTTC
>TRBV11-3|.|TRBJ1-5|.
CASSLSGGGGCPSNQPQHF
TGTGCCAGCAGCCTAAGTGGGGGAGGGGGATGCCCGAGCAATCAGCCCCAGCATTTT
>TRBV14|TRBD1|TRBJ2-1|.
CASSRQGAREQFF
TGTGCCAGCAGCAGACAGGGGGCGCGGGAGCAGTTCTTC
>TRBV11-2|.|TRBJ1-1|.
CASSPRRGVGEAFF
TGTGCCAGCAGCCCCCGCCGGGGGGTCGGCGAAGCTTTCTTT
>TRBV5-1|TRBD2|TRBJ2-1|.
CASSAGLAGVNEQFF
TGCGCCAGCAGCGCGGGACTAGCGGGAGTTAATGAGCAGTTCTTC